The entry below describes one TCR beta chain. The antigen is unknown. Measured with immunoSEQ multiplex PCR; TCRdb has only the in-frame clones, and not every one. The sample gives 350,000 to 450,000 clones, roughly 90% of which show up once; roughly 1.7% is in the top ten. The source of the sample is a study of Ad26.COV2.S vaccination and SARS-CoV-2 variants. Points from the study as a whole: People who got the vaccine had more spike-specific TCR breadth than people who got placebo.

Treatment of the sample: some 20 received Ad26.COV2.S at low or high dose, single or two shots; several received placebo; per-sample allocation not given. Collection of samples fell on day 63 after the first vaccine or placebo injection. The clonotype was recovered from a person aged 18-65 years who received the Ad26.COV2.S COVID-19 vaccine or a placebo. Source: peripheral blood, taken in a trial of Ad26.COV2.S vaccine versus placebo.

The CDR3 sequence is CASSVARYTEAFF. The CDR3 DNA reads as TGTGCCAGCAGCGTAGCGAGATACACTGAAGCTTTCTTT. The chain combines TRBV9 with TRBJ1-1, with D unresolved. Looked up from germline, CDR1 is SGDLS and CDR2 is YYNGEE. This CDR3 region has 13 residues. V was trimmed by 0 bases and J by 3 bases, leaving 6 bases between them.